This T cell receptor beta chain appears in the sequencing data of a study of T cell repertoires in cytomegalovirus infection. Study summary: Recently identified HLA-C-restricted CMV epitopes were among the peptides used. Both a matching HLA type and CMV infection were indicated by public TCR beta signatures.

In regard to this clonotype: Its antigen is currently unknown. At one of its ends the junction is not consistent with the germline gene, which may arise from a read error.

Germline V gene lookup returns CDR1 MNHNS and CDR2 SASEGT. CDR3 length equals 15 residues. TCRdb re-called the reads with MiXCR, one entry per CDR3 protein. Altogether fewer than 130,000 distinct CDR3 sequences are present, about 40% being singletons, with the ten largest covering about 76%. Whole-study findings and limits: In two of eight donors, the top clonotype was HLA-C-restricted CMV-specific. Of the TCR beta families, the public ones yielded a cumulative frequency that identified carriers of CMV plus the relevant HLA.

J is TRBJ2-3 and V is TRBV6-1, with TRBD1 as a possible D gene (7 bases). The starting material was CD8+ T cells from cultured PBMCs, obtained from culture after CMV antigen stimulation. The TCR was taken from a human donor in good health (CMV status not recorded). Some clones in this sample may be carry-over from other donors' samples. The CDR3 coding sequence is TGTGCCAGCAGTTACGGGCAGGGGGGCACCGATACGCAGTATTTT. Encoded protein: CASSYGQGGTDTQYF.